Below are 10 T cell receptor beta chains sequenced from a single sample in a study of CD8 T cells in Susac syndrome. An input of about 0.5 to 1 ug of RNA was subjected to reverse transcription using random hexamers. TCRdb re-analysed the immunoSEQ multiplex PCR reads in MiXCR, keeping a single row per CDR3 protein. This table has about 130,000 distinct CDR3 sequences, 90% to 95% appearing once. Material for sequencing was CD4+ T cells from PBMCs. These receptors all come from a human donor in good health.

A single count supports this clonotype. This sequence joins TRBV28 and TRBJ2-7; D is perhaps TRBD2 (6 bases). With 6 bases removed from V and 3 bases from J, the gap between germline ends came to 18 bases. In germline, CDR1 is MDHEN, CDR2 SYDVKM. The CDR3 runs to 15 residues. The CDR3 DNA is TGTGCCAGCAGCTTAACGGGAGCCCCTATCTACGAGCAGTACTTC. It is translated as CASSLTGAPIYEQYF.

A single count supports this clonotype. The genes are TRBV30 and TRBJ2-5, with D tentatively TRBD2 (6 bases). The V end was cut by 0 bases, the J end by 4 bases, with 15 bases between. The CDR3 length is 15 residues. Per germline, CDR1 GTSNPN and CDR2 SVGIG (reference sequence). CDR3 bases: TGTGCCTGGAGTGTAAGGGGACTCGGTGTAGAGACCCAGTACTTC. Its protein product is CAWSVRGLGVETQYF.

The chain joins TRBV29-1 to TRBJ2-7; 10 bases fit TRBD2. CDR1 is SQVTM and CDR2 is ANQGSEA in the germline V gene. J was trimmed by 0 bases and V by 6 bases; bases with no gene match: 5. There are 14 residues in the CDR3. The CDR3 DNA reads TGCAGCGTAAAGCGGGAGGGGATCTCCTACGAGCAGTACTTC. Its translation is CSVKREGISYEQYF.

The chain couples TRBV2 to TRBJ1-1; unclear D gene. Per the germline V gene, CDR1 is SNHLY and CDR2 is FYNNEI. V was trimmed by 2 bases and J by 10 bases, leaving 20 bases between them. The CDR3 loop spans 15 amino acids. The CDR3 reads CASSESGVGRRGAFF. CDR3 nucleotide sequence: TGTGCCAGCAGTGAAAGTGGGGTCGGGCGGCGTGGAGCTTTCTTT.

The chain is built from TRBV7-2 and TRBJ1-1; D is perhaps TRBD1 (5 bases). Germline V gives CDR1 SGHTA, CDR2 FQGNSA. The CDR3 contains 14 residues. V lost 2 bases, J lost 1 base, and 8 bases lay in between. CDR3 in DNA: TGTGCCAGCAGCTTACCAACAGGGAACACTGAAGCTTTCTTT. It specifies CASSLPTGNTEAFF.

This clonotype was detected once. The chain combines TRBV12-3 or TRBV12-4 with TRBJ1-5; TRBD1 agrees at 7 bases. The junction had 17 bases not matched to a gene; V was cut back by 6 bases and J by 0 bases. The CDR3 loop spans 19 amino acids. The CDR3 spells CASSHSRRGFRVSNQPQHF. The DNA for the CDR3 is TGTGCCAGCAGCCACAGCCGCAGGGGGTTCCGAGTTAGCAATCAGCCCCAGCATTTT.

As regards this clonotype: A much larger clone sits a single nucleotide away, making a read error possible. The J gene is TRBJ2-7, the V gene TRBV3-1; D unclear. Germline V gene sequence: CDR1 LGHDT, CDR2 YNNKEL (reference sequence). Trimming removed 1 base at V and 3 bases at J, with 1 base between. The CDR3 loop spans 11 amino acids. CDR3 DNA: TGTGCCAGCAGCCAAGTCTACGAGCAGTACTTC. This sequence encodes CASSQVYEQYF.

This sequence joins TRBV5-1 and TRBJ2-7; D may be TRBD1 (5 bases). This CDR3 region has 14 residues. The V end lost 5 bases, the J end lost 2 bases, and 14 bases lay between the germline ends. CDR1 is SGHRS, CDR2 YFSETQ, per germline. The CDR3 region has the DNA TGCGCCAGCAGTGATGACAGATCTCCCTACGAGCAGTACTTC. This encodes CASSDDRSPYEQYF.

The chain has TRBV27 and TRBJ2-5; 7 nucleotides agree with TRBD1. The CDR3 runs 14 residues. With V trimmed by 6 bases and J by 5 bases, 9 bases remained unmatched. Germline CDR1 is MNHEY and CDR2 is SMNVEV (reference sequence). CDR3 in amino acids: CASSLIRGWETQYF. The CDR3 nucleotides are TGTGCCAGCAGCCTAATCAGGGGGTGGGAGACCCAGTACTTC.

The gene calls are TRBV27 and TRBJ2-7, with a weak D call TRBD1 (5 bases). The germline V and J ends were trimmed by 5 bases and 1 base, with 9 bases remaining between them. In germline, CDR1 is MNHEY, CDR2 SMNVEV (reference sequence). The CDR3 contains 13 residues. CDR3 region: CASSKDTSYEQYF. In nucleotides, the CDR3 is TGTGCCAGCAGTAAGGACACTTCCTACGAGCAGTACTTC.